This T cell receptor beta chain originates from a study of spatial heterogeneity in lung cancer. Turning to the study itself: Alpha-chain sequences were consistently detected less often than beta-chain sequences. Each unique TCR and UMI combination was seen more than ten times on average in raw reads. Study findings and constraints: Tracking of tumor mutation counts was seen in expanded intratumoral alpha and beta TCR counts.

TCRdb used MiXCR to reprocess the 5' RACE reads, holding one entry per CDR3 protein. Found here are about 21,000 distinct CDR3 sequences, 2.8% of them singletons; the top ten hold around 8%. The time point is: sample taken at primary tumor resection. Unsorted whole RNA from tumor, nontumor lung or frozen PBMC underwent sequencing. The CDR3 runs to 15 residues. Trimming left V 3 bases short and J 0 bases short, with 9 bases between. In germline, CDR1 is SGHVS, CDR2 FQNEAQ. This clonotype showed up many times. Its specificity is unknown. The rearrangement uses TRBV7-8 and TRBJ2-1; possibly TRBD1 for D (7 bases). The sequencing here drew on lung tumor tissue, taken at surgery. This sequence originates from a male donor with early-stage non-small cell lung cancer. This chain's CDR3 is CASSFQGGSYNEQFF. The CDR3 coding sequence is TGTGCCAGCAGCTTCCAGGGGGGCTCCTACAATGAGCAGTTCTTC.